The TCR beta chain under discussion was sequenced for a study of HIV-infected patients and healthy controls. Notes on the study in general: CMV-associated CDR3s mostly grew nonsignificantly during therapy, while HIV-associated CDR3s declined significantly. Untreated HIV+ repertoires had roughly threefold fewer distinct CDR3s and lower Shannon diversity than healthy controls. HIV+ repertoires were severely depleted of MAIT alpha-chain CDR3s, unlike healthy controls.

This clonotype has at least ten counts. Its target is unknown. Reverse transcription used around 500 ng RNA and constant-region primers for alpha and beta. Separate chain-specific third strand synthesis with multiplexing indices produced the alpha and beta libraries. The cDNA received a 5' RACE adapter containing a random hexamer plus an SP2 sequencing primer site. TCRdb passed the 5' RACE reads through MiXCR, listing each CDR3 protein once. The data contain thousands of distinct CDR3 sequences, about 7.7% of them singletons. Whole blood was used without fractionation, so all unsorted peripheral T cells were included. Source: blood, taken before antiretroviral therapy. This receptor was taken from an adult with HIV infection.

CDR3 region: CASREQGADQPQHF. CDR3 DNA sequence: TGTGCCAGCAGGGAACAGGGGGCCGATCAGCCCCAGCATTTT. J is TRBJ1-5 and V is TRBV12-3 or TRBV12-4, with TRBD1 matching 9 bases. This CDR3 comprises 14 residues. Losses at the gene ends were 6 bases for V and 5 bases for J; bases not matched to a gene: 5.